Listed below are T cell receptor beta chains from one sample, sequenced in a study of shared clonotypes between healthy human individuals. The method was immunoSEQ multiplex PCR; TCRdb's version includes in-frame clones alone and lacks a portion of them. The data show 2 million to 2.5 million clones, 80% to 95% seen once. Input material: naive CD4+ T cells from PBMCs. The source of these receptors is a man aged 18 to 29 in good health. Some clones in this sample may be carry-over from other donors' samples. The CDR3 runs from the conserved cysteine through the conserved F or W. D genes are given only for firm matches. Some rows have no size entry. The others give once, few or many, or a class for an expanded clone.

V gene,D gene,clone size,J gene,CDR3 DNA,CDR3 protein
TRBV5-1,-,few,TRBJ2-1,TGCGCCAGCAGCTTGGAGGGCGGAGACCATGAGCAGTTCTTC,CASSLEGGDHEQFF
TRBV28,-,-,TRBJ2-7,TGTGCCAGCAGTGTGGCCTCAAGCGGCCGTTACGAGCAGTACTTC,CASSVASSGRYEQYF
TRBV7-6,-,-,TRBJ2-2,TGTGCCAGCAGCTGGACTGAAAGGCGGGGTCGCCCGGACACCGGGGAGCTGTTTTTT,CASSWTERRGRPDTGELFF
TRBV5-6,-,-,TRBJ2-5,TGTGCCAGCAGCCCCGACGTAGGGATTGGAGAGACCCAGTACTTC,CASSPDVGIGETQYF
TRBV12-5,-,-,TRBJ1-4,TGTGCTAGTGCCCTCGGACCTAATGAAAAACTGTTTTTT,CASALGPNEKLFF
TRBV5-1,-,-,TRBJ2-7,TGCGCCAGCAGCTTCATACTCGGTGGGGGGGCCGCCTACGAGCAGTACTTC,CASSFILGGGAAYEQYF
TRBV7-9,TRBD1,-,TRBJ2-6,TGTGCCAGCAGCTTCCGAGGGGGCGCTGGGGCCAACGTCCTGACTTTC,CASSFRGGAGANVLTF
TRBV9,TRBD2,-,TRBJ2-5,TGTGCCAGCAGCGTAGGGCCCGGGAGGGATGAGACCCAGTACTTC,CASSVGPGRDETQYF
TRBV11-2,-,-,TRBJ2-2,TGTGCCAGCAGCTCCCCTCCCAGGGAGCTGTTTTTT,CASSSPPRELFF
TRBV9,-,-,TRBJ2-3,TGTGCCAGCAGCGTAGGCCTAGCGTCTAGCACAGATACGCAGTATTTT,CASSVGLASSTDTQYF
TRBV2,-,-,TRBJ2-1,TGTGCCAGCAGTGAAAGGAGCGGTGAGGGGCCTGAGCAGTTCTTC,CASSERSGEGPEQFF
TRBV2,-,-,TRBJ2-3,TGTGCCAGCAGTGAAGAGGCTAGTTCGGATACGCAGTATTTT,CASSEEASSDTQYF
TRBV19,-,-,TRBJ1-5,TGTGCCAGTAGTCTTCTCCCCCGGGGAGGCGTCGGCAATCAGCCCCAGCATTTT,CASSLLPRGGVGNQPQHF
TRBV4-1,-,-,TRBJ1-4,TGCGCCAGCAGCCAAGGCCGGCAGGAAAAACTGTTTTTT,CASSQGRQEKLFF
TRBV11-2,-,-,TRBJ1-5,TGTGCCAGCAGCTTAACGGCAGGGCAGCCCCAGCATTTT,CASSLTAGQPQHF
TRBV28,TRBD1,-,TRBJ2-1,TGTGCCAGCAGTTACCCGGGACAGGACAGACCGTCTTACAATGAGCAGTTCTTC,CASSYPGQDRPSYNEQFF
TRBV4-1,-,-,TRBJ1-5,TGCGCCAGCAGCCAAGATGGGGGGCGTCAGCCCCAGCATTTT,CASSQDGGRQPQHF
TRBV7-8,-,-,TRBJ2-7,TGTGCCAGCAGCTCCCCTTCAACACGACAGGCCTACGAGCAGTACTTC,CASSSPSTRQAYEQYF
TRBV27,TRBD2,-,TRBJ2-7,TGTGCCAGCAGTAAACCGGCTAGCGGGAAGTACAACGAGCAGTACTTC,CASSKPASGKYNEQYF
TRBV6-4,-,-,TRBJ2-1,TGTGCCAGCAGTCCCCGGTTCGGAGACTACAATGAGCAGTTCTTC,CASSPRFGDYNEQFF
TRBV28,-,-,TRBJ1-5,TGTGCCAGCAGGACGTTGGGGCAGCCCCAGCATTTT,CASRTLGQPQHF
TRBV7-2,-,-,TRBJ1-1,TGTGCCAGCAAATGGACAGCGAACACTGAAGCTTTCTTT,CASKWTANTEAFF
TRBV6-1,-,-,TRBJ2-1,TGTGCCAGCAGTCAAGCGCTAGCGCAGTACAATGAGCAGTTCTTC,CASSQALAQYNEQFF
TRBV7-8,-,-,TRBJ2-6,TGTGCCAGCAGCCGACGATCGGGATCTGGGGCCAACGTCCTGACTTTC,CASSRRSGSGANVLTF
TRBV30,-,few,TRBJ1-1,TGTGCCTGCAGGAGGTTTACTGAAGCTTTCTTT,CACRRFTEAFF
TRBV2,-,-,TRBJ1-2,TGTGCCAGCAGTCCCGACTTAGTCCAGTACACCTTC,CASSPDLVQYTF
TRBV7-8,-,-,TRBJ1-5,TGTGCCAGCAGCCGACAGACAAATCAGCCCCAGCATTTT,CASSRQTNQPQHF
TRBV6-5,-,-,TRBJ2-3,TGTGCCAGCAGTTACTCGATCGGACCTGACACAGATACGCAGTATTTT,CASSYSIGPDTDTQYF
TRBV9,TRBD1,few,TRBJ1-1,TGTGCCAGCAGCTTAACAGGGGGGAACACTGAAGCTTTCTTT,CASSLTGGNTEAFF
TRBV25-1,TRBD1,-,TRBJ1-2,TGTGCCAGCAGTGGGGGGACAGGTCTACTAGGTGGCTACACCTTC,CASSGGTGLLGGYTF
TRBV5-6,-,-,TRBJ1-6,TGTGCCAGCAGCTTGCGCCAAAGCTCCTATAATTCACCCCTCCACTTT,CASSLRQSSYNSPLHF
TRBV28,-,-,TRBJ2-6,TGTGCCAGCAGTTATGGGGGAGCTCGCTCTGGGGCCAACGTCCTGACTTTC,CASSYGGARSGANVLTF
TRBV7-6,-,once,TRBJ1-1,TGTGCCAGCAGCCCTATGCCGATGCCGGCTGAAGCTTTCTTT,CASSPMPMPAEAFF
TRBV21-1,-,few,TRBJ2-1,TGTGCCAGCAGCTCCGGGACAAGCGATGAGCAGTTCTTC,CASSSGTSDEQFF
TRBV5-1,-,-,TRBJ2-2,TGCGCCAGCAGCTTGGAGAGGGACTCTTACACCGGGGAGCTGTTTTTT,CASSLERDSYTGELFF
TRBV7-2,-,-,TRBJ1-3,TGTGCCAGCAGCCCACCCAGGGGCAAACCCTCTGGAAACACCATATATTTT,CASSPPRGKPSGNTIYF
TRBV7-3,TRBD1,-,TRBJ2-7,TGTGCCAGCAGCCCCCAGACAGGGGCCGGCTACGAGCAGTACTTC,CASSPQTGAGYEQYF
TRBV30,TRBD1,once,TRBJ1-5,TGTGCCTGGAGCCGAGGGACAGGTCCTCAGCCCCAGCATTTT,CAWSRGTGPQPQHF
TRBV12-5,-,-,TRBJ1-5,TGTGCTAGTGGTTTGGTAGGGGACGGGACGGAATATAGCAATCAGCCCCAGCATTTT,CASGLVGDGTEYSNQPQHF
TRBV7-3,-,-,TRBJ2-3,TGTGCCAGCAGCTTAATAGGGCGTACAGGGACAGATACGCAGTATTTT,CASSLIGRTGTDTQYF
TRBV14,-,once,TRBJ1-1,TGTGCCAGCAGCCAAGTGGCAGGGCGGGCTGAAGCTTTCTTT,CASSQVAGRAEAFF
TRBV6-4,TRBD2,-,TRBJ2-1,TGTGCCAGCAGTCCTTCTCTAGCGGGAGATAGTGAGCAGTTCTTC,CASSPSLAGDSEQFF
TRBV28,-,-,TRBJ2-1,TGTGCCAGCAGTTTTACCGGGACCCCTTCGGATGAGCAGTTCTTC,CASSFTGTPSDEQFF
TRBV29-1,-,-,TRBJ1-2,TGCAGCGTGATGATGGGGTATGGCTACACCTTC,CSVMMGYGYTF
TRBV28,-,-,TRBJ2-7,TGTGCCAGCAGTTTATCAGACAGCGAAGAGCAGTACTTC,CASSLSDSEEQYF
TRBV10-3,TRBD2,once,TRBJ2-3,TGTGCCATCAGTGACCCGGGACTAGCGGATACCACAGATACGCAGTATTTT,CAISDPGLADTTDTQYF
TRBV6-1,-,-,TRBJ2-7,TGTGCCAGCAGTTATGGAGGCGAGCAGTACTTC,CASSYGGEQYF
TRBV28,-,-,TRBJ1-2,TGTGCCAGCCGCAAGGATAACTATGGCTACGCCTTC,CASRKDNYGYAF
TRBV28,TRBD2,-,TRBJ2-1,TGTGCCAGCAGGGGACTAGCGTCTAGCTCCTACAATGAGCAGTTCTTC,CASRGLASSSYNEQFF
TRBV28,-,-,TRBJ1-3,TGTGCCAGCAGTTCCGGCGGGATGGGAAACACCATATATTTT,CASSSGGMGNTIYF